A selection of T cell receptor beta chains follows, all from one sample in a study of siplizumab effects on memory and regulatory T cells. Generated by immunoSEQ multiplex PCR, the TCRdb table keeps only in-frame clones and is missing some. This table holds 55,000 to 70,000 clones, approximately 93% found once. Sequenced sample: CD8+ T cells sorted from blood. The receptors come from a human donor in good health. Both conserved end residues are part of each CDR3. D genes are given only for firm matches. Clone size is stated in some rows and not others, as once, few, many or a class when expanded.

clone_size	v_call	j_call	d_call	cdr3_aa	cdr3_nt
NA	TRBV4-1	TRBJ2-2	TRBD2	CASSQGGAGGDTGELFF	TGCGCCAGCAGCCAAGGTGGCGCGGGAGGGGACACCGGGGAGCTGTTTTTT
NA	TRBV27	TRBJ2-5	TRBD1	CASSPDRGQETQYF	TGTGCCAGCAGCCCTGACAGGGGCCAAGAGACCCAGTACTTC
NA	TRBV7-2	TRBJ2-1	TRBD2	CASSLVASGIYAEQFF	TGTGCCAGCAGCTTAGTGGCTAGCGGGATTTATGCTGAGCAGTTCTTC
NA	TRBV5-5	TRBJ2-1	NA	CASSLARGYNEQFF	TGTGCCAGCAGCTTGGCGCGGGGCTACAATGAGCAGTTCTTC
NA	TRBV2	TRBJ2-7	TRBD2	CASSLAGGYEQYF	TGTGCCAGCAGTTTAGCGGGAGGCTACGAGCAGTACTTC
NA	TRBV5-4	TRBJ2-1	NA	CASSLARSSYNEQFF	TGTGCCAGCAGCTTGGCTAGGAGCTCCTACAATGAGCAGTTCTTC
NA	TRBV9	TRBJ1-1	NA	CASSGGHDTEAFF	TGTGCCAGCAGCGGTGGGCATGACACTGAAGCTTTCTTT
NA	TRBV10-3	TRBJ2-1	TRBD1	CAISVDRVEDEQFF	TGTGCCATCAGTGTGGACAGGGTGGAGGATGAGCAGTTCTTC
NA	TRBV2	TRBJ2-7	NA	CASSPTSSYEQYF	TGTGCCAGCAGCCCGACTAGCTCCTACGAGCAGTACTTC
NA	TRBV19	TRBJ2-2	NA	CASSIVTGELFF	TGTGCCAGTAGTATAGTCACCGGGGAGCTGTTTTTT
NA	TRBV28	TRBJ1-5	TRBD1	CASSSPGQGILSNQPQHF	TGTGCCAGCAGTTCCCCCGGACAGGGGATTTTAAGCAATCAGCCCCAGCATTTT
NA	TRBV9	TRBJ2-2	TRBD2	CASSVEAGGPGTGELFF	TGTGCCAGCAGCGTAGAAGCGGGAGGGCCGGGCACCGGGGAGCTGTTTTTT
NA	TRBV2	TRBJ2-3	NA	CASSEALRDPRLDTQYF	TGTGCCAGCAGTGAAGCCCTCCGGGACCCCCGTTTAGATACGCAGTATTTT
medium-sized	TRBV6-1	TRBJ2-1	NA	CASSEGMEGAREQFF	TGTGCCAGCAGTGAAGGAATGGAGGGGGCGCGTGAGCAGTTCTTC
NA	TRBV25-1	TRBJ2-1	NA	CASSEPGMDAGDEQFF	TGTGCCAGCAGTGAACCCGGGATGGATGCTGGAGATGAGCAGTTCTTC
NA	TRBV6-5	TRBJ2-1	NA	CASRANWGEQFF	TGTGCCAGCAGAGCTAATTGGGGCGAGCAGTTCTTC
few	TRBV6-5	TRBJ1-2	NA	CASSYSPGTGYTF	TGTGCCAGCAGTTACTCCCCAGGAACTGGCTACACCTTC
once	TRBV2	TRBJ2-1	TRBD2	CASRTSGSNEQFF	TGTGCCAGCAGGACTAGCGGGAGCAATGAGCAGTTCTTC
NA	TRBV19	TRBJ2-6	TRBD1	CASSKGATFSGANVLTF	TGTGCCAGTAGTAAGGGGGCCACTTTCTCTGGGGCCAACGTCCTGACTTTC
NA	TRBV5-5	TRBJ2-7	NA	CASRPRGTYEQYF	TGTGCCAGCAGACCCAGGGGCACTTACGAGCAGTACTTC
NA	TRBV27	TRBJ1-5	TRBD1	CASSLEGAPNQPQHF	TGTGCCAGCAGTTTAGAGGGGGCCCCTAATCAGCCCCAGCATTTT
NA	TRBV7-9	TRBJ2-1	TRBD2	CASSLTGLAGYNEQFF	TGTGCCAGCAGCCTCACCGGACTAGCGGGGTACAATGAGCAGTTCTTC
NA	TRBV28	TRBJ1-5	NA	CASSLFGVSNQPQHF	TGTGCCAGCAGTTTATTTGGGGTTAGCAATCAGCCCCAGCATTTT